These 8 T cell receptor beta chains share one sample of origin, sequenced in a study of identical twins. TCRdb itself ran the 5' RACE reads through MiXCR, one entry per CDR3 protein. The sample contains 240,000 or so distinct CDR3 sequences, about 7% of which appear only once. The same sample was also used in a study of yellow fever vaccine responses in identical twins.

Sequenced material: memory (CD45RO+) T cells sorted from blood. The source of these receptors is a woman aged 18 to 35 in good health.

This clonotype was counted a few times. The chain is built from TRBV20-1 and TRBJ2-2; 9 nucleotides match TRBD2. The CDR3 is 15 residues long. With 6 bases clipped from V and 5 bases from J, the junction kept 10 bases outside the gene matches. Germline V lookup: CDR1 DFQATT, CDR2 SNEGSKA (reference sequence). For the CDR3, the DNA is TGCAGTGCAAGGCCTAGCGGGGTGACAACCGGGGAGCTGTTTTTT. Translation gives CSARPSGVTTGELFF.

At least ten counts were recorded for this clonotype. The genes are TRBV7-2 and TRBJ2-5, with 11 bases that match TRBD2. CDR3 length: 17 amino acids. Trimming cost V 1 base and J 4 bases; bases outside gene matches: 8. CDR1 is SGHTA and CDR2 is FQGNSA in the germline V gene. For the CDR3, the DNA is TGTGCCAGCAGCTTAGGAGTACTAGCGGGAGTGGGAGAGACCCAGTACTTC. Translation gives CASSLGVLAGVGETQYF.

This clonotype showed up many times. J is TRBJ1-2 and V is TRBV3-1; no clear D gene. The ends were cut back, 1 base at V and 7 bases at J, with 13 bases in the middle. This CDR3 is built from 14 residues. Germline V gene data show CDR1 as LGHDT and CDR2 as YNNKEL (reference sequence). CDR3 in amino acids: CASSQGFRGSGYTF. CDR3 in DNA: TGTGCCAGCAGCCAAGGTTTTCGAGGGTCTGGCTACACCTTC.

This clonotype was detected a few times. The chain joins TRBV3-1 to TRBJ1-5; 10 bases fit TRBD1. Germline assignment: CDR1 LGHDT and CDR2 YNNKEL (reference sequence). The J segment lost 6 bases and the V segment lost 2 bases, leaving 4 bases of the junction unmatched. The CDR3 runs 15 residues. CDR3 sequence (DNA): TGTGCCAGCAGCCAATCGGACAGGGGGTTTCAGCCCCAGCATTTT. It yields the protein CASSQSDRGFQPQHF.

In its sample, this clonotype was seen many times. This chain's CDR3 is CSASHSNYGYTF. The DNA of the CDR3 is TGCAGTGCTAGCCACAGTAACTATGGCTACACCTTC. The V call is TRBV20-1, the J call TRBJ1-2; D is undetermined. The CDR3 loop spans 12 amino acids. Between the trimmed V and J ends, which lost 3 bases and 1 base, there was a span of 6 bases. Germline V gene lookup returns CDR1 DFQATT and CDR2 SNEGSKA (reference sequence).

This clonotype has at least ten counts. V and J are TRBV7-9 and TRBJ1-2, with D unresolved. This CDR3 is 14 amino acids long. Germline-derived CDR1 and CDR2 are SEHNR and FQNEAQ (reference sequence). V shed 1 base and J shed 0 bases, with 6 bases lying between them. The CDR3 reads CASSLGSPNYGYTF. The CDR3 bases are TGTGCCAGCAGCTTAGGTAGCCCTAACTATGGCTACACCTTC.

The chain couples TRBV5-1 to TRBJ2-3, with 15 bases lining up with TRBD2. Trimming cost V 1 base and J 10 bases; bases outside gene matches: 7. The CDR3 runs to 16 residues. CDR1 and CDR2 from the germline V gene are SGHRS and YFSETQ. CDR3 sequence (DNA): TGCGCCAGCAGCTTGTCCTGGACTAGCGGGAGGGATGCGCAGTATTTT. This translates into CASSLSWTSGRDAQYF.

This clonotype was seen a few times. The gene calls are TRBV20-1 and TRBJ2-7, with 7 positions matching TRBD2. The CDR3 is made up of 15 amino acids. V shed 3 bases and J 5 bases; nucleotides not matched to a gene: 13. The germline V gene has CDR1 DFQATT and CDR2 SNEGSKA (reference sequence). This chain's CDR3 is CSASPNRGRIDEQYF. The CDR3 bases are TGCAGTGCTAGTCCTAACCGCGGGAGAATCGACGAGCAGTACTTC.